These 5 T cell receptor beta chains were sequenced from one sample in a study of CD8 T cells in Susac syndrome. Random hexamers primed reverse transcription of about 0.5 to 1 ug RNA. TCRdb reprocessed the immunoSEQ multiplex PCR reads with MiXCR, giving one entry per CDR3 protein. The data contain 210,000 or so distinct CDR3 sequences, approximately 94% of them singletons. Sample: CD4+ T cells from PBMCs. The receptors here all came from a human donor with Susac syndrome.

The V call is TRBV7-2, the J call TRBJ2-7; D ambiguous. There are 14 residues in the CDR3. Trimming removed 1 base at V and 0 bases at J, with 7 bases between. The germline V gene has CDR1 SGHTA and CDR2 FQGNSA. DNA for the CDR3: TGTGCCAGCAGCTTAGATACAGTCTCCTACGAGCAGTACTTC. This sequence encodes CASSLDTVSYEQYF.

The chain has TRBV10-3 and TRBJ2-5; TRBD1 might be the D (6 bases). Trimming removed 2 bases from V and 0 bases from J, with 16 bases in between. The germline CDR1 and CDR2 sequences are ENHRY and SYGVKD. The CDR3 is 17 amino acids. The CDR3 DNA reads TGTGCCATCAGTGAGAGGAAGGACAGCGCATACCAAGAGACCCAGTACTTC. Translating it yields CAISERKDSAYQETQYF.

The chain carries TRBV20-1 and TRBJ2-1; perhaps TRBD2 as D (6 bases). The CDR3 spans 12 residues. The V gene's germline CDR1 is DFQATT and CDR2 SNEGSKA (reference sequence). V was clipped by 7 bases and J by 5 bases, with 12 bases between them. CDR3 region: CSGASVNNEQFF. In nucleotides, the CDR3 is TGCAGTGGGGCTAGCGTCAACAATGAGCAGTTCTTC.

V and J are TRBV24-1 and TRBJ2-7; the D call may be TRBD1 or TRBD2 (5 bases each). Trimming left V 1 base short and J 0 bases short, with 18 bases between. The CDR3 is 18 residues long. Germline lookup yields CDR1 KGHDR and CDR2 SFDVKD. The CDR3 reads CATSDFCVSREPSYEQYF. CDR3 nucleotides: TGTGCCACCAGTGATTTTTGCGTCAGCAGGGAGCCCTCCTACGAGCAGTACTTC.

The V call is TRBV9, the J call TRBJ2-5, with TRBD1 matching over 8 bases. This CDR3 is built from 16 residues. Per the germline V gene, CDR1 is SGDLS and CDR2 is YYNGEE. Trimming took 2 bases from V and 2 from J; bases not matched to a gene: 8. The CDR3 loop is CASSVTLGQGQETQYF. The CDR3 coding sequence is TGTGCCAGCAGCGTCACCCTCGGACAGGGACAAGAGACCCAGTACTTC. Combining the CDR3 with reference TRBV9 and TRBJ2-5 gives the whole variable domain DSGVTQTPKHLITATGQRVTLRCSPRSGDLSVYWYQQSLDQGLQFLIQYYNGEERAKGNILERFSAQQFPDLHSELNLSSLELGDSALYFCASSVTLGQGQETQYFGPGTRLLVL.